This is a list of T cell receptor beta chains from one sample in a study of T cell responses to AZD1222 COVID-19 vaccine. Libraries were prepared by immunoSEQ multiplex PCR; TCRdb keeps only in-frame clonotypes and omits some of them. The table has approximately 80,000 clones, less than 95% seen once. The sequenced sample was peripheral blood, obtained 28 days after the second AZD1222 dose. All receptors come from an adult who received the AZD1222 COVID-19 vaccine. The CDR3 runs from the conserved cysteine through the conserved F or W. D genes are given only for firm matches. The listing skips clone size in some rows; elsewhere it reads once, few, many or a size class.

TRBJ2-1 17 NA NA TRBV27 TGTGCCAGCAGTTACCGGGTACGTGGCGACCTCTCTAATGAGCAGTTCTTC CASSYRVRGDLSNEQFF
TRBJ2-3 15 NA NA TRBV4-3 TGCGCCAGCAGCCAAGATTTGCCAGCGGGAGATACGCAGTATTTT CASSQDLPAGDTQYF
TRBJ2-5 13 NA NA TRBV5-4 TGTGCCAGCAGCAGCAGCAGGGCGGAGACCCAGTACTTC CASSSSRAETQYF
TRBJ1-5 15 NA NA TRBV4-3 TGCGCCAGCAGCCAATCCCTTGGGACTGCCGAGCCCCAGCATTTT CASSQSLGTAEPQHF
TRBJ1-1 16 TRBD1 NA TRBV3-1/TRBV3-2 TGTGCCAGCAGCCAACGCACAGGGGTCCGGTACACTGAAGCTTTCTTT CASSQRTGVRYTEAFF
TRBJ2-1 15 NA NA TRBV11-2 TGTGCCAGCAGCTTACACGCAGGGTTAGCGAATGAGCAGTTCTTC CASSLHAGLANEQFF
TRBJ2-7 15 NA NA TRBV28 TGTGCCAGCAGTTTGGGGGTTTGGCAAGACTACGAGCAGTACTTC CASSLGVWQDYEQYF
TRBJ1-4 13 NA NA TRBV5-1 TGCGCCACCGCCGAAAGGACTAATGAAAAACTGTTTTTT CATAERTNEKLFF
TRBJ2-5 16 NA NA TRBV4-2 TGTGCCAGCAGCCAAGGTGTCAGGGGGGCCCAAGAGACCCAGTACTTC CASSQGVRGAQETQYF
TRBJ2-1 13 NA NA TRBV12-5 TGTGCTAGTGCCCGGGACTTAGGGCTCTCGCGGTTCTTC CASARDLGLSRFF
TRBJ2-1 15 NA once TRBV6-5 TGTGCCAGCGGACGGGACCCCGGCACTGGGCATGAGCAGTTCTTC CASGRDPGTGHEQFF
TRBJ1-3 15 NA NA TRBV9 TGTGCCAGCAGCGTGGGATCTTATACTGGAAACACCATATATTTT CASSVGSYTGNTIYF
TRBJ2-1 17 NA NA TRBV27 TGTGCCAGCAGTTTATTTTTTCTTACGGCCGGCGACAATGAGCAGTTCTTC CASSLFFLTAGDNEQFF
TRBJ2-6 15 NA NA TRBV6-5 TGTGCCAGCAGACCCGGGGTCTCTGGGGCCAACGTCCTGACTTTC CASRPGVSGANVLTF
TRBJ2-1 17 NA NA TRBV15 TGTGCCACCAGCAGAGATTATTTACAGGGATCGGGGAATGAGCAGTTCTTC CATSRDYLQGSGNEQFF
TRBJ1-4 15 NA once TRBV5-6 TGTGCCAGCAGCCCCCGACAGGTAGCTAATGAAAAACTGTTTTTT CASSPRQVANEKLFF
TRBJ2-2 16 NA NA TRBV4-1 TGCGCCAGCAGCCCACCCGAGCGGGCAAACACCGGGGAGCTGTTTTTT CASSPPERANTGELFF
TRBJ1-1 13 NA NA TRBV6-6 TGTGCCAGCATCGGCAGGGGTGACACTGAAGCTTTCTTT CASIGRGDTEAFF
TRBJ2-2 16 NA once TRBV28 TGTGCCAGCGGAGAAAGCGGTGCCGGGAGTACCGGGGAGCTGTTTTTT CASGESGAGSTGELFF
TRBJ2-1 16 TRBD2 NA TRBV15 TGTGCCACCAGCGACCTTAGCGGGAGTTCCTACAATGAGCAGTTCTTC CATSDLSGSSYNEQFF
TRBJ2-2 17 TRBD2 NA TRBV4-2 TGTGCCAGCAGCCAAGATCGGACTAGCGGGAGCACCGGGGAGCTGTTTTTT CASSQDRTSGSTGELFF
TRBJ1-2 15 TRBD1 NA TRBV5-6 TGTGCCAGCAGTACCCTCGGGACAGGGTCCCCCGGCTACACCTTC CASSTLGTGSPGYTF
TRBJ1-5 12 NA NA TRBV28 TGTGCCAGCAGGCGGAGCAATCAGCCCCAGCATTTT CASRRSNQPQHF
TRBJ2-1 11 NA NA TRBV2 TGTGCCAGCAGTGGGGGGGTTGAGCAGTTCTTC CASSGGVEQFF
TRBJ2-7 15 TRBD1 NA TRBV6-2/TRBV6-3 TGTGCCAGCAGTTCCCTCTGGACAGGCTCCTACGAGCAGTACTTC CASSSLWTGSYEQYF
TRBJ1-4 13 NA NA TRBV19 TGTGCCACCCGAGGGACGAGGGGCGAAAAACTGTTTTTT CATRGTRGEKLFF
TRBJ2-7 15 NA NA TRBV28 TGTGCCAGCAGTATAGCCGGCGGGTGGACTAACGAGCAGTACTTC CASSIAGGWTNEQYF
TRBJ1-1 11 NA NA TRBV19 TGTGCCAGTATCACGGCGTTTGTGGCTTTCTTT CASITAFVAFF
TRBJ1-2 13 TRBD1 NA TRBV19 TGTGCCAGTAGTACCAGGGGGTATTATGGCTACACCTTC CASSTRGYYGYTF
TRBJ1-2 11 NA NA TRBV7-9 TGTGCCAGCAGCTTAGATGGCGGCTACACCTTC CASSLDGGYTF
TRBJ1-2 16 NA NA TRBV28 TGTGCCAGCAGTCCCCGCGGGCATCCAGGGTACTATGGCTACACCTTC CASSPRGHPGYYGYTF
TRBJ1-6 14 NA NA TRBV28 TGTGCCAGCAGTTTGGAACAGAGGAATTCACCCCTCCACTTT CASSLEQRNSPLHF
TRBJ1-2 9 NA NA TRBV29-1 TGCAGCGTTCTAAGTGGCTACACCTTC CSVLSGYTF
TRBJ1-5 16 TRBD1 once TRBV19 TGTGCCAGTAGTATGGACAGGGTAAGGGGCAATCAGCCCCAGCATTTT CASSMDRVRGNQPQHF
TRBJ1-4 15 NA NA TRBV9 TGTGCCAGCAGCCCGAGGCGAGGGACTAATGAAAAACTGTTTTTT CASSPRRGTNEKLFF
TRBJ1-5 12 NA NA TRBV29-1 TGCAGCGCCAGGGACAACAATCAGCCCCAGCATTTT CSARDNNQPQHF
TRBJ1-4 15 TRBD1 NA TRBV4-1 TGCGCCAGCAGCCAAGGGGCAGGGGGCGTGGAAAAACTGTTTTTT CASSQGAGGVEKLFF